This T cell receptor (beta chain) came from a study of T-cell memory formation after mild COVID-19. The ends lost 5 bases at V and 4 bases at J; junction bases unmatched: 9. CDR1 and CDR2 from the germline V gene are SGHAT and FQNNGV. The CDR3 runs 18 residues. 5'RACE with constant-segment primers yielded barcoded, UMI-tagged TCR alpha and TCR beta cDNA libraries. TCRdb re-analysed the 5' RACE reads in MiXCR, keeping a single row per CDR3 protein. The data show about 350,000 distinct CDR3 sequences, roughly an eighth seen once. The TCR originated in a man aged 18 to 30 who had mild COVID-19 (a few samples of this study predate the infection). Cell type and time point are not known. Specimen: PBMCs or a T cell subset sorted from them (not recorded which). J is TRBJ2-3 and V is TRBV11-2; 16 bases are shared with TRBD2. CDR3: CASSTGTSGRASADTQYF. In DNA, the CDR3 is TGTGCCAGCAGCACCGGGACTAGCGGGAGGGCCTCGGCAGATACGCAGTATTTT.